This record concerns one TCR beta chain sequence. The antigen remains undetermined. This specimen comes from a study of T cell responses to AZD1222 COVID-19 vaccine. Germline CDR1 reads LGHNA; CDR2 reads YNFKEQ. The V end was cut by 4 bases, the J end by 6 bases, with 15 bases between. The CDR3 consists of 14 residues. Data came from immunoSEQ multiplex PCR; TCRdb stores just in-frame clones and leaves some out. The table has roughly 150,000 clones, approximately 91% seen once. Study-level results: Two AZD1222 doses significantly raised spike-specific TCR breadth and depth over controls.

This specimen consisted of peripheral blood, obtained 28 days after the second AZD1222 dose. The receptor comes from an adult who received the AZD1222 COVID-19 vaccine. The chain carries TRBV4-2 and TRBJ2-5; no firm D call. The CDR3 spells CASSPRGLGKTQYF. The DNA for the CDR3 is TGTGCCAGCAGCCCGCGAGGTTTGGGAAAGACCCAGTACTTC.